Listed below are T cell receptor beta chains from one sample, sequenced in a study of cytomegalovirus exposure and HLA in healthy donors. Only in-frame clones appear in the TCRdb table, and some are missing; sequencing was by immunoSEQ multiplex PCR. Counted here are approximately 160,000 clones, about 90% occurring once; the ten biggest clones make up around 3%. The sample was PBMCs. These receptors were collected from a woman aged 18-30 years in good health and CMV-seropositive. The CDR3 runs from the conserved cysteine through the conserved F or W. Fields, in order: clone size, J gene, V gene, D gene, CDR3 DNA, CDR3 protein. A D gene is named only where the DNA matches it firmly. Rows may omit the clone size; those that give it use once, few, many or a size class.

clone size: NA; J gene: TRBJ1-5; V gene: TRBV6-1; D gene: TRBD1; CDR3 DNA: TGTGCCAGCAGCGGGACAGGTAATCAGCCCCAGCATTTT; CDR3 protein: CASSGTGNQPQHF
clone size: NA; J gene: TRBJ2-7; V gene: TRBV28; D gene: NA; CDR3 DNA: TGTGCCAGCAGTGCAGGGGGAGGTGGAGAGCAGTACTTC; CDR3 protein: CASSAGGGGEQYF
clone size: few; J gene: TRBJ2-7; V gene: TRBV19; D gene: TRBD2; CDR3 DNA: TGTGCCAGTAGTATAGGGACTAGCTCCTACGAGCAGTACTTC; CDR3 protein: CASSIGTSSYEQYF
clone size: NA; J gene: TRBJ2-7; V gene: TRBV5-1; D gene: TRBD1; CDR3 DNA: TGCGCCAGCAGCTTGGGGGACAGCCCCTACGAGCAGTACTTC; CDR3 protein: CASSLGDSPYEQYF
clone size: NA; J gene: TRBJ1-5; V gene: TRBV4-3; D gene: NA; CDR3 DNA: TGCGCCAGCAGCCAAGATGTCGGGGGAGGCCAGCCCCAGCATTTT; CDR3 protein: CASSQDVGGGQPQHF
clone size: NA; J gene: TRBJ2-7; V gene: TRBV11-1; D gene: TRBD1; CDR3 DNA: TGTGCCAGCAGCTCCCCGGCGCTGGCCGGGACAGTATCCTACGAGCAGTACTTC; CDR3 protein: CASSSPALAGTVSYEQYF
clone size: NA; J gene: TRBJ2-3; V gene: TRBV29-1; D gene: NA; CDR3 DNA: TGCAGCGTTCTTCGAAGGTTTCGGGAGTCTGCAGATACGCAGTATTTT; CDR3 protein: CSVLRRFRESADTQYF
clone size: NA; J gene: TRBJ2-3; V gene: TRBV5-4; D gene: TRBD2; CDR3 DNA: TGTGCCAGCAGCCAGGGACTAGCGGGAGGGTCTAGCACAGATACGCAGTATTTT; CDR3 protein: CASSQGLAGGSSTDTQYF
clone size: NA; J gene: TRBJ2-7; V gene: TRBV18; D gene: NA; CDR3 DNA: TGTGCCAGCTCACCACCGGGTATGGGAGACCTAACAATCCCCTACGAGCAGTACTTC; CDR3 protein: CASSPPGMGDLTIPYEQYF
clone size: few; J gene: TRBJ1-2; V gene: TRBV2; D gene: NA; CDR3 DNA: TGTGCCAGCAGTGACGAGGACTGGGGCTACACCTTC; CDR3 protein: CASSDEDWGYTF
clone size: NA; J gene: TRBJ1-2; V gene: TRBV5-3; D gene: NA; CDR3 DNA: TGTGCCAGAAGCCCCACCGTGGGTCGGACAACTAACTATGGCTACACCTTC; CDR3 protein: CARSPTVGRTTNYGYTF
clone size: once; J gene: TRBJ2-1; V gene: TRBV19; D gene: NA; CDR3 DNA: TGTGCCAGTAGAGGGGCAGGCAATGAGCAGTTCTTC; CDR3 protein: CASRGAGNEQFF
clone size: NA; J gene: TRBJ2-7; V gene: TRBV7-2; D gene: TRBD1; CDR3 DNA: TGTGCCAGCAGCTTGGACAGGGGGTACGAGCAGTACTTC; CDR3 protein: CASSLDRGYEQYF
clone size: NA; J gene: TRBJ2-2; V gene: TRBV7-9; D gene: TRBD2; CDR3 DNA: TGTGCCAGCAGCCCACCGGGACTAGCGACCGGGGAGCTGTTTTTT; CDR3 protein: CASSPPGLATGELFF
clone size: NA; J gene: TRBJ1-5; V gene: TRBV19; D gene: NA; CDR3 DNA: TGTGCCAGTCAGGGATTGAGCAATCAGCCCCAGCATTTT; CDR3 protein: CASQGLSNQPQHF
clone size: few; J gene: TRBJ2-1; V gene: TRBV10-1; D gene: TRBD2; CDR3 DNA: TGCGCCAGCAGTGTTAAAGCGGGGGGAAACTTCTGGTATTTATACAATGAGCAGTTCTTC; CDR3 protein: CASSVKAGGNFWYLYNEQFF
clone size: once; J gene: TRBJ2-7; V gene: TRBV27; D gene: TRBD1; CDR3 DNA: TGTGCCAGCCCCGGGACAGATGGGATATTC; CDR3 protein: CASPGTDGIF
clone size: NA; J gene: TRBJ1-5; V gene: TRBV9; D gene: NA; CDR3 DNA: TGTGCCAGCAGCGTAGAAGGAGGCAATCAGCCCCAGCATTTT; CDR3 protein: CASSVEGGNQPQHF
clone size: NA; J gene: TRBJ1-5; V gene: TRBV19; D gene: NA; CDR3 DNA: TGTGCCAGTGATGGGGGCGGTGGCTATAGCAATCAGCCCCAGCATTTT; CDR3 protein: CASDGGGGYSNQPQHF
clone size: NA; J gene: TRBJ1-6; V gene: TRBV30; D gene: NA; CDR3 DNA: TGTGCCTGGAGTGTACAGTATAATTCACCCCTCCACTTT; CDR3 protein: CAWSVQYNSPLHF
clone size: NA; J gene: TRBJ1-1; V gene: TRBV28; D gene: NA; CDR3 DNA: TGTGCCAGCAGCCAAGGACCCAGGGGTGAAGCTTTCTTT; CDR3 protein: CASSQGPRGEAFF
clone size: NA; J gene: TRBJ2-2; V gene: TRBV9; D gene: NA; CDR3 DNA: TGTGCCAGCAGCGTAGATTTTACCTTAGTATCCGGGGAGCTGTTTTTT; CDR3 protein: CASSVDFTLVSGELFF
clone size: NA; J gene: TRBJ2-2; V gene: TRBV7-9; D gene: TRBD1; CDR3 DNA: TGTGCCAGCAGCTCCGGGACAGGGGACACCGGGGAGCTGTTTTTT; CDR3 protein: CASSSGTGDTGELFF
clone size: NA; J gene: TRBJ1-4; V gene: TRBV29-1; D gene: TRBD1; CDR3 DNA: TGCAGCGTTGAAGATAGTGCAGGGGGAAACCAACTGTTTTTT; CDR3 protein: CSVEDSAGGNQLFF
clone size: NA; J gene: TRBJ2-1; V gene: TRBV7-2; D gene: NA; CDR3 DNA: TGTGCCAGCACCCCGCTAGGCAATTTAAATGAGCAGTTCTTC; CDR3 protein: CASTPLGNLNEQFF
clone size: NA; J gene: TRBJ2-5; V gene: TRBV30; D gene: TRBD2; CDR3 DNA: TGTGCCTGGGGGAATGGACTAGCGGGGACCCCAAAAGAGACCCAGTACTTC; CDR3 protein: CAWGNGLAGTPKETQYF
clone size: NA; J gene: TRBJ2-7; V gene: TRBV11-2; D gene: NA; CDR3 DNA: TGTGCCAGCAGCTCCCGTTTTGACAGCCATTCCGAGCAGTACTTC; CDR3 protein: CASSSRFDSHSEQYF
clone size: NA; J gene: TRBJ2-1; V gene: TRBV19; D gene: TRBD2; CDR3 DNA: TGTGCCAGTAGTATACGGGGGACTAGCGGGAACAATGAGCAGTTCTTC; CDR3 protein: CASSIRGTSGNNEQFF
clone size: NA; J gene: TRBJ1-4; V gene: TRBV6-1; D gene: NA; CDR3 DNA: TGTGCCAGCAGGATGGCCGTGGCTAATGAAAAACTGTTTTTT; CDR3 protein: CASRMAVANEKLFF
clone size: NA; J gene: TRBJ2-7; V gene: TRBV7-2; D gene: TRBD2; CDR3 DNA: TGTGCCAGCAGCCCCCGGACTAGAGGGGCCTCCGAGCAGTACTTC; CDR3 protein: CASSPRTRGASEQYF
clone size: once; J gene: TRBJ2-4; V gene: TRBV4-1; D gene: TRBD1; CDR3 DNA: TGCGCCAGCAGCCAAGATTCCGGGACAGGGTCCCGCATTCAGTACTTC; CDR3 protein: CASSQDSGTGSRIQYF
clone size: NA; J gene: TRBJ1-2; V gene: TRBV7-9; D gene: NA; CDR3 DNA: TGTGCCAGCAGCGACAACCTGGGCTATGGCTACACCTTC; CDR3 protein: CASSDNLGYGYTF
clone size: NA; J gene: TRBJ1-2; V gene: TRBV28; D gene: NA; CDR3 DNA: TGTGCCAGCAGTCCGCTAGGGATAGGGAGCTATGGCTACACCTTC; CDR3 protein: CASSPLGIGSYGYTF
clone size: NA; J gene: TRBJ1-1; V gene: TRBV5-1; D gene: NA; CDR3 DNA: TGCGCCAGCAGCTTGGTAGGCAGGCGGAACACTGAAGCTTTCTTT; CDR3 protein: CASSLVGRRNTEAFF
clone size: NA; J gene: TRBJ2-5; V gene: TRBV28; D gene: NA; CDR3 DNA: TGTGCCAGCAGTTTGGTGGGGGCACAAGAGACCCAGTACTTC; CDR3 protein: CASSLVGAQETQYF
clone size: NA; J gene: TRBJ2-1; V gene: TRBV27; D gene: TRBD2; CDR3 DNA: TGTGCCAGCAGTTTCCTAGCGGGAGGAGGTGAGCAGTTCTTC; CDR3 protein: CASSFLAGGGEQFF
clone size: NA; J gene: TRBJ2-7; V gene: TRBV30; D gene: NA; CDR3 DNA: TGTGCCTGGAGGGGCGGATTCCAGGGGGAGCAGTACTTC; CDR3 protein: CAWRGGFQGEQYF
clone size: NA; J gene: TRBJ2-1; V gene: TRBV4-3; D gene: TRBD2; CDR3 DNA: TGCGCCAGCAGCCTACTAGCGGGAGTCGTCAATGAGCAGTTCTTC; CDR3 protein: CASSLLAGVVNEQFF
clone size: NA; J gene: TRBJ2-2; V gene: TRBV7-6; D gene: NA; CDR3 DNA: TGTGCCAGCAGCTTAGCCGAGGACACCGGGGAGCTGTTTTTT; CDR3 protein: CASSLAEDTGELFF
clone size: once; J gene: TRBJ2-7; V gene: TRBV29-1; D gene: NA; CDR3 DNA: TGCAGCGCGGGGTCGGCAGGGGCGTCCTACTTC; CDR3 protein: CSAGSAGASYF
clone size: NA; J gene: TRBJ1-4; V gene: TRBV2; D gene: NA; CDR3 DNA: TGTGCCAGCAGTCCCGAAGCCCTCAATGAAAAACTGTTTTTT; CDR3 protein: CASSPEALNEKLFF